These 19 T cell receptor beta chains were sequenced from one sample in a study of T cells in Graves' hyperthyroidism and ophthalmopathy. TCR beta CDR3 regions were amplified from RNA transcripts. With the HTBI primer set, the TCR CDR3 went through a first round of RT-PCR. TCRdb re-called the multiplex PCR reads with MiXCR, one entry per CDR3 protein. The sample shows around 350,000 distinct CDR3 sequences, about 18% of them seen only once. The sequencing sample was made of blood. The receptors come from a woman aged 18-29 years with Graves' hyperthyroidism.

This clonotype appeared many times. The V and J genes are TRBV25-1 and TRBJ1-1; tentative D call: TRBD1 (5 bases). This CDR3 comprises 13 residues. Germline CDR1 MGHDK, CDR2 SYGVNS. Trimming removed 0 bases from V and 7 bases from J, with 9 bases in between. CDR3 sequence (DNA): TGTGCCAGCAGTGAATATGAGGGGATTGAAGCTTTCTTT. It codes for CASSEYEGIEAFF.

This clonotype was observed at least ten times. The chain recombines TRBV7-2 with TRBJ2-7, with 7 bases aligning to TRBD1. Per the germline V gene, CDR1 is SGHTA and CDR2 is FQGNSA. The length of the CDR3 is 15 residues. Trimming took 5 bases from V and 5 from J; bases not matched to a gene: 12. The CDR3 loop reads CASSLRRQGHHEQYF. The CDR3 DNA reads as TGTGCCAGCAGCCTAAGAAGACAGGGTCACCACGAGCAGTACTTC.

This clonotype has at least ten counts. The rearrangement joins TRBV6-5 to TRBJ1-5; D possibly corresponds to TRBD1 (5 bases). The CDR3 loop spans 13 amino acids. Looked up from germline, CDR1 is MNHEY and CDR2 is SVGAGI. The V end lost 0 bases, the J end lost 15 bases, and 15 bases lay between the germline ends. The chain's CDR3 is CASSYSTGDETHF. In DNA, the CDR3 is TGTGCCAGCAGTTACTCGACGGGGGACGAGACGCATTTT.

This clonotype showed up many times. V is TRBV18 and J is TRBJ2-5; D may be TRBD2 (6 bases). Trimming shortened V by 6 bases and J by 3 bases, and 11 bases separated the two germline ends. Germline CDR1 is KGHSH and CDR2 is LQKENI. The CDR3 is made up of 13 amino acids. In DNA, the CDR3 is TGTGCCAGCTCCCGGAGGGATGAAGAGACCCAGTACTTC. It is translated as CASSRRDEETQYF. Based on the CDR3 plus reference TRBV18 and TRBJ2-5, the full variable domain is NAGVMQNPRHLVRRRGQEARLRCSPMKGHSHVYWYRQLPEEGLKFMVYLQKENIIDESGMPKERFSAEFPKEGPSILRIQQVVRGDSAAYFCASSRRDEETQYFGPGTRLLVL.

This clonotype was found many times. This CDR3 reads CASSPGARSRETQYF. CDR3 nucleotide sequence: TGTGCCAGCAGCCCAGGGGCCAGGTCTCGGGAGACCCAGTACTTC. The rearrangement uses TRBV7-9 and TRBJ2-5; weak D call: TRBD1 (6 bases). Germline loops: CDR1 SEHNR, CDR2 FQNEAQ (reference sequence). The CDR3 totals 15 residues. V gave up 5 bases and J gave up 5 bases, with 18 bases separating them.

The sample holds many counts of this clonotype. The chain combines TRBV28 with TRBJ1-3; D uncertain. This CDR3 spans 15 amino acids. With 3 bases removed from V and 0 bases from J, the gap between germline ends came to 9 bases. CDR1 is MDHEN and CDR2 is SYDVKM in the germline V gene. CDR3 in amino acids: CASSLGGISGNTIYF. CDR3 in DNA: TGTGCCAGCAGTTTGGGAGGGATCTCTGGAAACACCATATATTTT. Supplemented by reference TRBV28 and TRBJ1-3, the full variable domain reads DVKVTQSSRYLVKRTGEKVFLECVQDMDHENMFWYRQDPGLGLRLIYFSYDVKMKEKGDIPEGYSVSREKKERFSLILESASTNQTSMYLCASSLGGISGNTIYFGEGSWLTVV.

This clonotype has ten or more counts. The rearrangement links TRBV18 to TRBJ2-5; D perhaps matches TRBD2 (5 bases). V gave up 2 bases and J gave up 3 bases, with 10 bases separating them. The CDR3 contains 14 residues. CDR1 and CDR2 from the germline V gene are KGHSH and LQKENI. CDR3 in amino acids: CASSPTDWKETQYF. CDR3 nucleotides: TGTGCCAGCTCACCAACGGACTGGAAAGAGACCCAGTACTTC.

This clonotype was seen repeatedly, ten times or more. The V and J genes are TRBV11-2 and TRBJ1-2; perhaps TRBD1 as D (5 bases). CDR1 is SGHAT and CDR2 is FQNNGV in the germline V gene. The CDR3 covers 16 residues. Trimming took off 4 bases at V and 4 bases at J, with 19 bases between the two ends. In nucleotides, the CDR3 is TGTGCCAGCAGCTCCTATGGGGCGGGAGTCAGCTATGGCTACACCTTC. Its translation is CASSSYGAGVSYGYTF. Full variable domain (rest looked up from reference TRBV11-2 and TRBJ1-2): EAGVAQSPRYKIIEKRQSVAFWCNPISGHATLYWYQQILGQGPKLLIQFQNNGVVDDSQLPKDRFSAERLKGVDSTLKIQPAKLEDSAVYLCASSSYGAGVSYGYTFGSGTRLTVV.

This clonotype occurred a few times. The V call is TRBV6-1, the J call TRBJ1-2; 9 nucleotides align to TRBD1. The CDR3 extends over 15 amino acids. CDR1 and CDR2 (germline): MNHNS, SASEGT. V was pared by 4 bases and J by 4 bases, with 7 bases of the junction left unmatched. The CDR3 DNA sequence: TGTGCCAGCAGTGCTAGGGACAGGGATTCCTATGGCTACACCTTC. This gives the protein CASSARDRDSYGYTF.

This clonotype was seen ten or more times. This sequence joins TRBV12-3 or TRBV12-4 and TRBJ2-6; no clear D gene. Trimming pared 6 bases from V and 4 bases from J, leaving 10 bases between. The CDR3 loop spans 14 amino acids. The CDR3 DNA reads TGTGCCAGCAGGCCAATATCGGGGGCCAACGTCCTGACTTTC. It codes for CASRPISGANVLTF.

This clonotype was observed many times. The V gene is TRBV6-1, the J gene TRBJ2-2, with D possibly called TRBD1 or TRBD2 (5 bases each). The V end was cut by 7 bases, the J end by 5 bases, with 14 bases between. Germline CDR1 reads MNHNS; CDR2 reads SASEGT. The CDR3 covers 14 residues. The CDR3 DNA sequence: TGTGCCAGCAATGTGGGGGTTCGGACCGGGGAGCTGTTTTTT. Translated, it gives CASNVGVRTGELFF.

This clonotype was seen ten or more times. One end of the junction is discordant with germline, which a read error may explain. The chain links TRBV12-3 or TRBV12-4 to TRBJ2-5; a possible D gene is TRBD2 (6 bases). The CDR3 consists of 16 residues. DNA for the CDR3: TGTGCCAGCAGTTTAAGGCTGACAGCGGGCACAGAGACCCAGCACTTC. It codes for CASSLRLTAGTETQHF.

The chain combines TRBV5-1 with TRBJ1-6; a weak D match, TRBD1 (6 bases). V gave up 4 bases and J gave up 10 bases, with 12 bases separating them. Looked up from germline, CDR1 is SGHRS and CDR2 is YFSETQ. This CDR3 region has 13 residues. CDR3 protein: CASSMDSISPLHF. CDR3 sequence (DNA): TGCGCCAGCAGCATGGACAGCATCTCACCCCTCCACTTT.

V usage is TRBV5-1 and J usage is TRBJ1-1; TRBD1 aligns across 7 bases. Germline V gene sequence: CDR1 SGHRS, CDR2 YFSETQ. The V gene end was trimmed by 4 bases and the J gene end by 8 bases; junction bases not matched to a gene: 5. The CDR3 runs to 12 residues. The CDR3 nucleotides read TGCGCCAGCAGCGCGAGACAGGGAGAAGCTTTCTTT. Protein sequence: CASSARQGEAFF.

This clonotype was counted at least ten times. CDR3 region: CASVLAGMSSYEQYF. CDR3 coding DNA: TGTGCCAGCGTTCTAGCGGGGATGAGCTCCTACGAGCAGTACTTC. The chain couples TRBV2 to TRBJ2-7; TRBD2 agrees at 9 bases. The trim removed 8 bases at V and 0 bases at J, leaving 8 bases unmatched. Looked up from germline, CDR1 is SNHLY and CDR2 is FYNNEI. The CDR3 length is 15 residues.

This clonotype showed up many times. The chain carries TRBV7-9 and TRBJ1-1, with TRBD1 as a possible D gene (6 bases). This CDR3 is built from 14 residues. Trimming stripped 1 base from V and 5 bases from J, with 11 bases between. CDR1 and CDR2 (germline): SEHNR, FQNEAQ (reference sequence). The CDR3 bases are TGTGCCAGCAGCTTAGAGGGGGGGTTGACTGAAGCTTTCTTT. Its protein product is CASSLEGGLTEAFF.

There are many counts of this clonotype. The CDR3 sequence: CSARPAGGRNTEAFF. As DNA, the CDR3 is TGCAGTGCTAGACCGGCGGGGGGAAGAAACACTGAAGCTTTCTTT. V is TRBV20-1 and J is TRBJ1-1, with D possibly being TRBD1 (5 bases). This CDR3 is built from 15 residues. V lost 2 bases and J 2 bases, leaving 15 bases between the germline ends. Germline loops: CDR1 DFQATT, CDR2 SNEGSKA (reference sequence).

The chain uses TRBV6-2 or TRBV6-3 and TRBJ2-7, with 9 positions matching TRBD1. The V and J ends lost 4 bases and 5 bases, in that order; junction bases with no gene match: 6. Germline CDR1 reads MNHEY; CDR2 reads SVGEGT. The CDR3 has 14 residues. In nucleotides, the CDR3 is TGTGCCAGCAGTTTAGACAGGGGGACCGACGAGCAGTACTTC. Its protein product is CASSLDRGTDEQYF.

This clonotype was counted ten times or more. The chain is built from TRBV6-1 and TRBJ1-1; no firm D call. V was cut by 3 bases and J by 4 bases, with 9 bases left in between. There are 13 residues in the CDR3. Germline values: CDR1 MNHNS, CDR2 SASEGT. The CDR3 region is CASSEAMGTEAFF. The CDR3 DNA follows: TGTGCCAGCAGTGAGGCAATGGGCACTGAAGCTTTCTTT.